The 10 T cell receptor beta chains below were found in one sample sequenced in a study of blood T cell repertoires in COVID-19. Method: immunoSEQ multiplex PCR; TCRdb's copy keeps in-frame clones and lacks some. The sample lists roughly 120,000 clones; more than 80% were seen once. Sequenced: peripheral blood. All receptors come from a human donor in a cohort sampled during active COVID-19.

This chain connects TRBV5-1 to TRBJ2-5; TRBD2 matches 11 bases. The length of the CDR3 is 14 residues. Trimming removed 2 bases from V and 4 bases from J; junction bases left unmatched: 1. Germline loops: CDR1 SGHRS, CDR2 YFSETQ. CDR3 residues: CASSFSGGAETQYF. The CDR3, as DNA: TGCGCCAGCAGCTTTAGCGGGGGGGCAGAGACCCAGTACTTC.

The V gene is TRBV23-1, the J gene TRBJ2-2, with D perhaps TRBD1 (6 bases). TRBV23-1 is known as an ORF, though its function is uncertain. Between the trimmed V and J ends, which lost 2 bases and 4 bases, there was a span of 26 bases. CDR3 length equals 20 residues. The CDR3 nucleotides are TGCGCCAGCAGTCAACCGATGCACAACCTATGCAGGGGTCCCACCGGGGAGCTGTTTTTT. Translating gives CASSQPMHNLCRGPTGELFF.

This clone was detected a few times. This rearrangement joins TRBV6-6 to TRBJ1-1; weak D call: TRBD1 (5 bases). The germline CDR1 and CDR2 sequences are MNHNY and SVGAGI (reference sequence). CDR3 length: 13 residues. V lost 5 bases to trimming and J lost 2 bases, with 9 bases between them. The DNA of the CDR3 is TGTGCCAGCAGTGGGTGGACAAACACTGAAGCTTTCTTT. Its protein product is CASSGWTNTEAFF.

In this sample, this clone turned up a few times. The chain combines TRBV3-1 (or the pseudogene TRBV3-2) with TRBJ2-3; a weak D match, TRBD1 (5 bases). V was shortened by 1 base and J by 0 bases, with 11 bases between the two germline ends. CDR3 size: 16 residues. Germline CDR1 and CDR2: LGHDT and YNNKEL (reference sequence). CDR3 residues: CASSQVGASSTDTQYF. In DNA form, the CDR3 reads TGTGCCAGCAGCCAAGTAGGGGCTTCTAGCACAGATACGCAGTATTTT.

The rearrangement joins TRBV7-3 to TRBJ2-6; D gene ambiguous. CDR3 size: 16 residues. V shed 5 bases and J shed 0 bases, with 11 bases lying between them. Germline V lookup: CDR1 SGHTA, CDR2 FQGTGA. The CDR3, as DNA: TGTGCCAGCAGCCCAGGCCCTCCCTCTGGGGCCAACGTCCTGACTTTC. Translated, it gives CASSPGPPSGANVLTF.

The V gene is TRBV3-1 (or the pseudogene TRBV3-2), the J gene TRBJ1-1, with 11 bases lining up with TRBD1. J was trimmed by 11 bases and V by 4 bases; bases with no gene match: 6. The CDR3 runs 13 residues. CDR1 LGHDT and CDR2 YNNKEL come from the germline V gene (reference sequence). The CDR3 sequence: CASSPLDRGHAFF. Here the CDR3 DNA reads TGTGCCAGCAGCCCCTTGGACAGGGGGCACGCTTTCTTT.

The J gene is TRBJ2-5, the V gene TRBV5-1, with 7 bases that match TRBD1. CDR1 is SGHRS and CDR2 is YFSETQ in the germline V gene. CDR3 length equals 17 residues. Trimming at V came to 4 bases and at J to 5 bases, leaving 17 bases not matched to a gene. CDR3 sequence reads: CASSVRPGTDFPETQYF. DNA for the CDR3: TGCGCCAGCAGCGTCCGGCCCGGGACAGACTTTCCCGAGACCCAGTACTTC.

This chain uses TRBV27 with TRBJ2-7; 11 bases are a match to TRBD2. V lost 2 bases, J lost 2 bases, and 14 bases stayed unmatched. This CDR3 comprises 19 residues. The germline CDR1 and CDR2 sequences are MNHEY and SMNVEV (reference sequence). CDR3 sequence reads: CASSLLSSGGPGITYEQYF. The CDR3 DNA reads TGTGCCAGCAGTTTACTATCTAGCGGGGGGCCCGGAATCACCTACGAGCAGTACTTC.

The chain combines TRBV4-1 with TRBJ1-2; 9 bases align to TRBD1. CDR1 is MGHRA, CDR2 YSYEKL, per germline. V shed 5 bases, J shed 8 bases, and the junction held 6 bases outside the gene matches. The CDR3 spans 13 residues. DNA for the CDR3: TGCGCCAGCAGCTCCACAGGGGGCAGAGGCTACACCTTC. Its translation is CASSSTGGRGYTF.

The chain has TRBV3-1 (or the pseudogene TRBV3-2) and TRBJ2-1; 10 bases are shared with TRBD2. Losses at the gene ends were 0 bases for V and 10 bases for J; bases not matched to a gene: 18. Germline values: CDR1 LGHDT, CDR2 YNNKEL (reference sequence). This CDR3 contains 19 residues. The chain's CDR3 is CASSQDWGRQAGGPGEQFF. CDR3 bases: TGTGCCAGCAGCCAAGACTGGGGGCGTCAAGCGGGAGGGCCGGGAGAGCAGTTCTTC.